Below are 27 T cell receptor beta chains sequenced from a single sample in a study of identical twins. TCRdb independently ran MiXCR on the 5' RACE reads; one entry per CDR3 protein. The sample consists of a few hundred thousand distinct CDR3 sequences, more than 9% of them appearing once. This sample was shared with a second study, whose subject was yellow fever vaccine responses in identical twins.

Sequencing input: CD8+ T cells sorted from blood. These receptors came from a woman aged 18-29 years in good health.

Only a few counts were recorded for this clonotype. This chain links TRBV12-3 or TRBV12-4 with TRBJ1-1; D gene uncertain. V was shortened by 3 bases and J by 8 bases, with 10 bases between the two germline ends. The CDR3 covers 12 residues. The DNA of the CDR3 is TGTGCCAGCAGTTTTGGACCCCCCGAAGCTTTCTTT. This translates into CASSFGPPEAFF.

This clonotype was detected ten times or more. The chain carries TRBV5-5 and TRBJ2-7; D remains ambiguous. The V gene lost 0 bases and the J gene lost 6 bases, with 19 bases spanning the gap. This CDR3 region has 16 residues. Germline CDR1 reads SGHKS; CDR2 reads YYEKEE (reference sequence). This chain's CDR3 is CASSLDAGPSAVEQYV. In nucleotides, the CDR3 is TGTGCCAGCAGCTTGGACGCTGGGCCTTCGGCCGTCGAGCAGTACGTC.

This clonotype turned up a few times. This chain joins TRBV5-1 and TRBJ2-1; tentative D call: TRBD2 (6 bases). The V gene's germline CDR1 is SGHRS and CDR2 YFSETQ. This CDR3 spans 12 amino acids. Trimming stripped 6 bases from V and 8 bases from J, with 12 bases between. The CDR3 loop reads CASMTSPDEQFF. As DNA, the CDR3 is TGCGCCAGCATGACTAGTCCCGATGAGCAGTTCTTC.

J is TRBJ2-7 and V is TRBV7-6; D may be TRBD2 (6 bases). V was pared by 0 bases and J by 5 bases, with 8 bases between. CDR1 and CDR2 from the germline V gene are SGHVS and FNYEAQ. The CDR3 spans 13 residues. CDR3 protein: CASSLAGGHEQYF. The DNA for the CDR3 is TGTGCCAGCAGCTTAGCGGGAGGCCACGAGCAGTACTTC.

V gene TRBV27 combines with J gene TRBJ2-5; D not certain. Germline V gene sequence: CDR1 MNHEY, CDR2 SMNVEV (reference sequence). V lost 6 bases and J lost 1, with 9 bases in between. The CDR3 sequence is 13 residues long. CDR3 sequence reads: CASRTAGQETQYF. The CDR3 bases are TGTGCCAGCAGAACAGCCGGCCAAGAGACCCAGTACTTC.

The rearrangement joins TRBV24-1 to TRBJ2-6; no reliable D call. There are 13 residues in the CDR3. Germline V gene lookup returns CDR1 KGHDR and CDR2 SFDVKD. The V gene lost 11 bases and the J gene lost 0 bases, with 7 bases spanning the gap. In nucleotides, the CDR3 is TGTGCCATCCTTGACTCTGGGGCCAACGTCCTGACTTTC. Translating gives CAILDSGANVLTF.

The sample holds a few counts of this clonotype. V and J are TRBV2 and TRBJ2-1, with 9 bases identical to TRBD2. This CDR3 comprises 16 residues. CDR1 and CDR2 (germline): SNHLY, FYNNEI. The V gene end was trimmed by 2 bases and the J gene end by 7 bases; junction bases not matched to a gene: 9. The CDR3 sequence is CASSEMREGLSNEQFF. CDR3 nucleotides: TGTGCCAGCAGTGAAATGCGGGAGGGCCTTTCGAATGAGCAGTTCTTC.

The sample holds many counts of this clonotype. This chain uses TRBV6-5 with TRBJ2-1, with a weak D call TRBD1 (6 bases). The CDR3 has 17 residues. Germline V gives CDR1 MNHEY, CDR2 SVGAGI. Deletions cut 0 bases from V and 1 base from J, with 13 bases between. The DNA for the CDR3 is TGTGCCAGCAGTTACTCTCTAGAACAGGGTTCCTACAATGAGCAGTTCTTC. Translated, it gives CASSYSLEQGSYNEQFF.

A few counts support this clonotype. The chain combines TRBV3-1 with TRBJ2-2; 10 nucleotides line up with TRBD1. J lost 4 bases, V lost 4 bases, and 6 bases had no gene match. The germline V gene has CDR1 LGHDT and CDR2 YNNKEL (reference sequence). The length of the CDR3 is 16 residues. The CDR3 sequence: CASSPVWDRGTGELFF. The CDR3 region has the DNA TGTGCCAGCAGCCCAGTCTGGGACAGGGGCACCGGGGAGCTGTTTTTT. The full variable domain, its missing parts supplied by reference TRBV3-1 and TRBJ2-2, is DTAVSQTPKYLVTQMGNDKSIKCEQNLGHDTMYWYKQDSKKFLKIMFSYNNKELIINETVPNRFSPKSPDKAHLNLHINSLELGDSAVYFCASSPVWDRGTGELFFGEGSRLTVL.

This chain connects TRBV6-5 to TRBJ1-1; D may be TRBD1 (6 bases). From germline, CDR1 is MNHEY and CDR2 SVGAGI. The CDR3 covers 13 residues. Trimming shortened V by 2 bases and J by 5 bases, and 9 bases separated the two germline ends. The CDR3, as DNA: TGTGCCAGCAGTTACACGGGGGCGACTGAAGCTTTCTTT. Translating it yields CASSYTGATEAFF.

This sequence joins TRBV27 and TRBJ1-2, with 8 nucleotides matching TRBD1. Germline V gene lookup returns CDR1 MNHEY and CDR2 SMNVEV (reference sequence). Germline trimming cut 9 bases from V and 1 base from J; bases unmatched to any gene: 13. CDR3 size: 16 residues. The CDR3 region is CASAGGQGPINYGYTF. In DNA form, the CDR3 reads TGTGCCAGTGCCGGTGGACAGGGTCCGATTAACTATGGCTACACCTTC.

This clonotype was counted a few times. The V gene is TRBV7-8, the J gene TRBJ2-3; 8 nucleotides match TRBD1. The CDR3 spans 17 residues. The germline V gene has CDR1 SGHVS and CDR2 FQNEAQ. V shed 5 bases, J shed 2 bases, and the junction held 12 bases outside the gene matches. Here the CDR3 reads CASSRLATGVYTDTQYF. For the CDR3, the DNA is TGTGCCAGCAGCAGACTGGCGACAGGGGTTTACACAGATACGCAGTATTTT.

This clonotype was seen a handful of times. This rearrangement joins TRBV28 to TRBJ1-2; D ambiguous. Germline CDR1 is MDHEN and CDR2 is SYDVKM. This CDR3 has 12 amino acids. Between the trimmed V and J ends, which lost 6 bases and 5 bases, there was a span of 10 bases. CDR3 amino acids: CASSDGIYGYTF. CDR3 DNA sequence: TGTGCCAGCAGCGACGGGATTTATGGCTACACCTTC.

The rearrangement joins TRBV28 to TRBJ2-7, with a possible D match to TRBD2 (6 bases). Trimming stripped 4 bases from V and 6 bases from J, with 25 bases between. Germline lookup yields CDR1 MDHEN and CDR2 SYDVKM. The CDR3 has 17 residues. CDR3 DNA: TGTGCCAGCAGTTCGGATGGCTACGGGAGCCCCTCCCCCGAGCAGTACTTC. Residues: CASSSDGYGSPSPEQYF.

This clonotype has more than one count but fewer than ten. V usage is TRBV6-5 and J usage is TRBJ2-2; 7 bases are a match to TRBD2. The V segment lost 0 bases and the J segment 8 bases; nucleotides outside the gene matches: 9. This CDR3 contains 16 residues. CDR1 is MNHEY, CDR2 SVGAGI, per germline. The CDR3 DNA reads as TGTGCCAGCAGTTACTCGTGGGAGGGACCCATGGGGGAGCTGTTTTTT. Translation: CASSYSWEGPMGELFF.

The chain links TRBV7-3 to TRBJ2-2, with 8 bases fitting TRBD1. This CDR3 spans 16 amino acids. The V and J ends lost 2 bases and 4 bases, in that order; junction bases with no gene match: 6. The germline CDR1 and CDR2 sequences are SGHTA and FQGTGA. The CDR3 loop is CASSLRGRGLTGELFF. As DNA, the CDR3 is TGTGCCAGCAGCTTACGGGGCAGGGGGCTCACCGGGGAGCTGTTTTTT.

The J gene is TRBJ1-2, the V gene TRBV19, with 8 bases lining up with TRBD1. Germline trimming cut 5 bases from V and 3 bases from J; bases unmatched to any gene: 8. The CDR3 is made up of 15 amino acids. Per germline, CDR1 LNHDA and CDR2 SQIVND (reference sequence). CDR3 nucleotides: TGTGCCAGTAGTGCGTCAGGGGGCGCCTACTATGGCTACACCTTC. This encodes CASSASGGAYYGYTF.

Only a few counts were recorded for this clonotype. This chain connects TRBV28 to TRBJ2-7; 9 bases are shared with TRBD2. Germline CDR1 MDHEN, CDR2 SYDVKM. J was trimmed by 0 bases and V by 6 bases; bases with no gene match: 9. The CDR3 spans 16 residues. The CDR3 bases are TGTGCCAGCAGCCCACCCTCTAGCGGGGCCTCCTACGAGCAGTACGTC. Protein product: CASSPPSSGASYEQYV.

V usage is TRBV20-1 and J usage is TRBJ2-3, with D hard to call. The germline V gene encodes CDR1 DFQATT and CDR2 SNEGSKA (reference sequence). Trimming removed 0 bases at V and 0 bases at J, with 7 bases between. The CDR3 length is 14 residues. CDR3 region: CSAREVGSTDTQYF. As DNA, the CDR3 is TGCAGTGCTAGAGAAGTGGGAAGCACAGATACGCAGTATTTT.

At least ten counts were recorded for this clonotype. The rearrangement joins TRBV7-9 to TRBJ2-3; 9 positions match TRBD2. The V and J ends lost 1 base and 2 bases, in that order; junction bases with no gene match: 7. Germline CDR1 and CDR2: SEHNR and FQNEAQ (reference sequence). This CDR3 is 17 amino acids long. As DNA, the CDR3 is TGTGCCAGCAGCTTAGTTCCTAGCGGGATGTCCACAGATACGCAGTATTTT. Encoded protein: CASSLVPSGMSTDTQYF.

This clonotype was seen only a few times. The J gene is TRBJ2-5, the V gene TRBV7-6, with 10 nucleotides matching TRBD2. Germline trimming cut 1 base from V and 5 bases from J; bases unmatched to any gene: 4. The germline CDR1 and CDR2 sequences are SGHVS and FNYEAQ. There are 15 residues in the CDR3. CDR3 DNA: TGTGCCAGCAGCTTAGAAGCGGGGGGGCTGGAGACCCAGTACTTC. Translated, it gives CASSLEAGGLETQYF.

The rearrangement links TRBV19 to TRBJ1-1, with D tentatively TRBD1 (5 bases). Trimming took off 3 bases at V and 8 bases at J, with 13 bases between the two ends. The CDR3 is 13 residues long. The germline CDR1 and CDR2 sequences are LNHDA and SQIVND (reference sequence). DNA of the CDR3: TGTGCCAGTAGTATTGCCCCCGGGACGGAAGCTTTCTTT. This encodes CASSIAPGTEAFF.

Only a few counts were recorded for this clonotype. The rearrangement links TRBV5-1 to TRBJ1-2, with TRBD1 as a possible D gene (6 bases). The length of the CDR3 is 14 residues. V lost 4 bases, J lost 4 bases, and 14 bases lay in between. Germline CDR1 reads SGHRS; CDR2 reads YFSETQ. CDR3 sequence (DNA): TGCGCCAGCAGCCTCGAACAGGGTTCCTATGGCTACACCTTC. It translates to CASSLEQGSYGYTF.

This clonotype was counted a few times. This chain connects TRBV4-2 to TRBJ2-7; D not resolved. The V end was cut by 0 bases, the J end by 3 bases, with 9 bases between. The CDR3 has 14 residues. CDR1 LGHNA and CDR2 YNFKEQ come from the germline V gene. The CDR3 coding sequence is TGTGCCAGCAGCCAAGAAGAACATTACTACGAGCAGTACTTC. The encoded protein is CASSQEEHYYEQYF.

This sequence joins TRBV3-1 and TRBJ2-2; 7 nucleotides line up with TRBD1. This CDR3 region has 17 residues. V was pared by 2 bases and J by 6 bases, with 12 bases of the junction left unmatched. Germline lookup yields CDR1 LGHDT and CDR2 YNNKEL (reference sequence). The CDR3 reads CASSQFFTGVQSGELFF. The DNA for the CDR3 is TGTGCCAGCAGCCAATTTTTTACAGGGGTTCAGTCCGGGGAGCTGTTTTTT.

This clonotype was counted a few times. V usage is TRBV15 and J usage is TRBJ2-7; either TRBD1 or TRBD2 may supply D (5 bases each). V lost 0 bases and J lost 2, with 8 bases in between. The length of the CDR3 is 14 residues. Looked up from germline, CDR1 is LNHNV and CDR2 is YYDKDF (reference sequence). CDR3 coding DNA: TGTGCCACCAGCAGAGATTGGGGGACCTACGAGCAGTACGTC. Encoded protein: CATSRDWGTYEQYV.

This chain links TRBV27 with TRBJ2-1; 7 nucleotides match TRBD2. Germline values: CDR1 MNHEY, CDR2 SMNVEV (reference sequence). This CDR3 comprises 12 residues. The ends lost 7 bases at V and 7 bases at J; junction bases unmatched: 4. The CDR3, as DNA: TGTGCCAGCATGGGGCGGGGGAATGAGCAGTTCTTC. Its translation is CASMGRGNEQFF.